Listed below are T cell receptor beta chains from one sample, sequenced in a study of blood T cell repertoires in COVID-19. Only in-frame clones appear in the TCRdb table, and some are missing; sequencing was by immunoSEQ multiplex PCR. The data show around 57,000 clones, 80% to 90% seen once. The sample comprised peripheral blood. The source of these receptors is a middle-aged man with active COVID-19. The CDR3 runs from the conserved cysteine through the conserved F or W. The D gene is left open where the match is weak. Expanded clones are given a class, and other clones once, few, many or no size at all.

>NA|TRBV6-6|TRBJ1-3|NA
TGTGCCAGCAGTTCAGGGACTGGAAACACCATATATTTT
CASSSGTGNTIYF
>TRBD1|TRBV5-5|TRBJ1-6|NA
TGTGCCAGCAGTTTTTCCACCCGGGACAGGGGTCATAGGAATTCACCCCTCCACTTT
CASSFSTRDRGHRNSPLHF
>NA|TRBV19|TRBJ1-1|NA
TGTGCCAGTAGCCTGCAGAATATTGGAACCGAAGCGGCTTTCTTT
CASSLQNIGTEAAFF
>NA|TRBV6-5|TRBJ1-2|NA
TGTGCCAGCACAGCCGGGACACCGGGCGGATATGGCTACACCTTC
CASTAGTPGGYGYTF
>TRBD1|TRBV7-3|TRBJ2-3|NA
TGTGCCAGCAGCTCCGGGACAGGGTCAGATACGCAGTATTTT
CASSSGTGSDTQYF
>NA|TRBV24-1|TRBJ2-1|once
TGTGCCACCAGTGATTTGCATAGGACTGAACTGGGCAATGAGCAGTTCTTC
CATSDLHRTELGNEQFF
>TRBD1|TRBV7-9|TRBJ1-5|NA
TGTGCCAGCCAGGGACAGGGGGTTTCCAATCAGCCCCAGCATTTT
CASQGQGVSNQPQHF
>NA|TRBV6-1|TRBJ1-5|NA
TGTGCCAGCAGTGAGGTCGGTAATCAGCCCCAGCATTTT
CASSEVGNQPQHF
>NA|TRBV7-6|TRBJ2-7|NA
TGTGCCAGCAGGGACGGGGATTACGAGCAGTACTTC
CASRDGDYEQYF
>TRBD1|TRBV19|TRBJ1-2|once
TGTGCCAGTACCATTCGCTCCGGGACAGGCAATGGCTACACCTTC
CASTIRSGTGNGYTF
>NA|TRBV6-5|TRBJ1-5|few
TGTGCCAGCAGTGACTCGGGGGCGTCTCAGCCCCAGCATTTT
CASSDSGASQPQHF
>TRBD2|TRBV20-1|TRBJ2-7|NA
TGCAGTGCTAGTAAATCTAGCGGGAGTTCCGAGCAGTACTTC
CSASKSSGSSEQYF
>NA|TRBV4-3|TRBJ2-3|NA
TGCGCCAGCAGCCAAGATTGGGAGACAAATACGCTGTATTTT
CASSQDWETNTLYF
>NA|TRBV30|TRBJ1-1|NA
TGTGCCTGGAGTAGGGAGGTGAACACTGAAGCTTTCTTT
CAWSREVNTEAFF
>TRBD2|TRBV7-6|TRBJ2-2|once
TGTGCCAGCAGCCCGTCGGGGGGATGGACCGGGGAGCTGTTTTTT
CASSPSGGWTGELFF
>TRBD2|TRBV6-5|TRBJ2-7|once
TGTGCCAGCAGTCTCAGGACTAGCGGGAGCTACGAGCAGTACTTC
CASSLRTSGSYEQYF
>TRBD1|TRBV28|TRBJ1-1|NA
TGTGCCAGCAGAGCGGACAGGGGGGTGAACACTGAAGCTTTCTTT
CASRADRGVNTEAFF
>TRBD2|TRBV7-2|TRBJ2-3|NA
TGTGCCAGCAGCTTAATAGCTTTCGGCCGGGGGGGCACAGATACGCAGTATTTT
CASSLIAFGRGGTDTQYF
>NA|TRBV3-1/TRBV3-2|TRBJ2-2|NA
TGTGCCAGCAGCCAAGCGAAGCTTAATCCCCCGAACACCGGGGAGCTGTTTTTT
CASSQAKLNPPNTGELFF